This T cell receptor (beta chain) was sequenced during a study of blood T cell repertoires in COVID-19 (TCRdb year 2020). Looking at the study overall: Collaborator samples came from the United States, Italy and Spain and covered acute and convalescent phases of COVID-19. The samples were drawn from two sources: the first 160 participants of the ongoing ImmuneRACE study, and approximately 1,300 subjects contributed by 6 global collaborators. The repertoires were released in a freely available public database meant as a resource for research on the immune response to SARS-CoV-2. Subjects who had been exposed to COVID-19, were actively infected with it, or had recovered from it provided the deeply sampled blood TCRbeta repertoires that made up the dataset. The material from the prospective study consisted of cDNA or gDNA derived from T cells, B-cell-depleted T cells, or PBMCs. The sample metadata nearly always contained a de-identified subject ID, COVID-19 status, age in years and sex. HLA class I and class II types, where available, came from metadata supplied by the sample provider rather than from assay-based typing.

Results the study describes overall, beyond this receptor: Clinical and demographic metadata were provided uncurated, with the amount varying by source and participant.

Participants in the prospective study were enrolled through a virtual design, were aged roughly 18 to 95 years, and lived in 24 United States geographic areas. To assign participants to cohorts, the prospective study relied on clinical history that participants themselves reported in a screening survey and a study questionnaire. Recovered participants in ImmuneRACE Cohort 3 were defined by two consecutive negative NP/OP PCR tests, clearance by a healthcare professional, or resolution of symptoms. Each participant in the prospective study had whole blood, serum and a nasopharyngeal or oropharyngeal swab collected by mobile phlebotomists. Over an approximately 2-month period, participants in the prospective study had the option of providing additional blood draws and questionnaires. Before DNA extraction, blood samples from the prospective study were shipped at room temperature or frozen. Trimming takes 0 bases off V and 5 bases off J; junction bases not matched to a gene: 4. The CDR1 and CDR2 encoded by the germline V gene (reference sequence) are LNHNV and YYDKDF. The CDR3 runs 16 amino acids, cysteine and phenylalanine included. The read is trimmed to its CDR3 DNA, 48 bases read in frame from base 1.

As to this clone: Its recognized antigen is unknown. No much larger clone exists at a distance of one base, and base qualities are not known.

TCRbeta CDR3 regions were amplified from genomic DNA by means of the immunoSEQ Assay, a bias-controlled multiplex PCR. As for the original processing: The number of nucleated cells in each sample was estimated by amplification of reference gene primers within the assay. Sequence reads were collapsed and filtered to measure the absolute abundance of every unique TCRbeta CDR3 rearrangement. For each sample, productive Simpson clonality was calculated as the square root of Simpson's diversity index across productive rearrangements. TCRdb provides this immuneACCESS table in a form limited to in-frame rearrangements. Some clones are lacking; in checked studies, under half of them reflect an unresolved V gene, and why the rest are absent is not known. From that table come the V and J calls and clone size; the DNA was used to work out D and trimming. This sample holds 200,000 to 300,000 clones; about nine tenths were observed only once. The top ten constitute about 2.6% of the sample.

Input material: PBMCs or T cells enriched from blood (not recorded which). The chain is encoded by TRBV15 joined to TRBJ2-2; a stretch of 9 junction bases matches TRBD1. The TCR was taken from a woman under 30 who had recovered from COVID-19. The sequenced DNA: TGTGCCACCAGCAGAGACCGGGACAGGGCTACCGGGGAGCTGTTTTTT. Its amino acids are CATSRDRDRATGELFF.